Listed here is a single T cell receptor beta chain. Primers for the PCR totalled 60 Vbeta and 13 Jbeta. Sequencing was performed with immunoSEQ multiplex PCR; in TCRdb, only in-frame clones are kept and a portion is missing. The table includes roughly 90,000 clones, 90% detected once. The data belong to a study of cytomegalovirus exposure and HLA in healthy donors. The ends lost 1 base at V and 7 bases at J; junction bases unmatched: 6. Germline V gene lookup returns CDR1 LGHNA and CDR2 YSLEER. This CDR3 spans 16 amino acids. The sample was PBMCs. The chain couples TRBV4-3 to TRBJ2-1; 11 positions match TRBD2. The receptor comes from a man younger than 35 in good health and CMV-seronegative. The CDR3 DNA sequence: TGCGCCAGCAGCCAAGGACTAGCGGGACAAAGAAATGAGCAGTTCTTC. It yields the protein CASSQGLAGQRNEQFF.